These T cell receptor beta chains were read from a single sample in a study of monozygotic twins with inflammatory bowel disease. Using the 5' RACE reads, TCRdb records one entry per CDR3 protein without DNA. The table counts about 300,000 distinct CDR3 sequences; less than 6.5% lies in the top ten. The sequenced sample consisted of blood. The receptors derive from a human donor with ulcerative colitis or Crohn's disease, or a healthy co-twin of an affected twin (not recorded which). CDR3s include the opening cysteine and the closing phenylalanine or tryptophan.

TRBV27	TRBJ2-5	CASSLSLGTKQETQYF
TRBV20-1	TRBJ2-1	CSAKRDTSSYNEQFF
TRBV28	TRBJ1-6	CASSLFSYSPLHF
TRBV29-1	TRBJ1-1	CSVERGVTEAFF
TRBV14	TRBJ2-5	CASSLRRGTQETQYF
TRBV27	TRBJ1-5	CASSFSRFNQPQHF
TRBV10-3	TRBJ1-5	CAIRMAGGEQPQHF
TRBV30	TRBJ2-3	CARSRTSGARDTQYF
TRBV12-3/TRBV12-4	TRBJ2-2	CASRFRETNTGELFF
TRBV11-2	TRBJ2-7	CASSHWGSYEQYF
TRBV6-1	TRBJ2-1	CASRPPSEGNEQFF
TRBV7-9	TRBJ2-7	CASSLGSDSFYEQYF
TRBV7-9	TRBJ2-7	CASSLGFDYEQYF
TRBV12-3/TRBV12-4	TRBJ1-1	CASRGFLAEAFF
TRBV29-1	TRBJ1-2	CSVKGTGRYYGYTF
TRBV19	TRBJ2-7	CASSTRRQGATEQYF
TRBV4-3	TRBJ1-6	CASSQRGQGIASYNSPLHF
TRBV19	TRBJ1-5	CASTPPGKGNQPQHF
TRBV6-5	TRBJ2-2	CASTQGNTGELFF
TRBV20-1	TRBJ2-7	CSARDPGTSGSPAYEQYF
TRBV4-2	TRBJ1-5	CASSQDQVQPQHF
TRBV10-3	TRBJ2-3	CAISPGLSDTQYF
TRBV10-3	TRBJ2-4	CAIRGQGENIQYF
TRBV7-9	TRBJ2-5	CASSPQETQYF
TRBV20-1	TRBJ2-3	CSANPSGGIYSTDTQYF
TRBV28	TRBJ2-7	CASHSRTRYEQYF
TRBV23-1	TRBJ1-5	CASSRDRGPLAQHF
TRBV21-1	TRBJ1-1	CASNLGEEKTGGEAFF
TRBV6-5	TRBJ1-1	CASKRTANTEAFF
TRBV6-2/TRBV6-3	TRBJ1-6	CASSPTRSWETDSLNSPLHF
TRBV5-6	TRBJ2-7	CASSPGQGKTYEQYF
TRBV5-1	TRBJ2-1	CASSGRAGSSYNEQFF
TRBV29-1	TRBJ2-3	CSATRGPLTQYF
TRBV29-1	TRBJ2-1	CSVQGQGSYNEQFF
TRBV28	TRBJ2-7	CASSSGSYWAEQYF
TRBV28	TRBJ2-7	CASKKLYEQYF
TRBV20-1	TRBJ2-5	CSATRGQGGGTQYF
TRBV7-9	TRBJ2-3	CASTTTGAFTDTQYF
TRBV19	TRBJ2-1	CASKAGLRSSYNEQFF
TRBV20-1	TRBJ2-6	CSAEDRAGANVLTF
TRBV20-1	TRBJ2-3	CSARDQRGRTDTQYF
TRBV24-1	TRBJ2-3	CATRSAVTDTQYF
TRBV7-2	TRBJ2-2	CASSLEAGVGELFF
TRBV6-2/TRBV6-3	TRBJ2-5	CAIGPGRGETQYF
TRBV7-9	TRBJ1-2	CASSLETGGYTF
TRBV6-1	TRBJ2-7	CASSRTDHRSYEQYF
TRBV25-1	TRBJ2-1	CASSVTGTREQFF
TRBV7-2	TRBJ2-2	CASSAQTRGYTGELFF